These 25 T cell receptor beta chains came from one sample sequenced in a study of shared clonotypes between healthy human individuals. Repertoires were generated with immunoSEQ multiplex PCR, while TCRdb's copy carries only in-frame clones and drops some. Of about a million clones in the sample, approximately 76% were seen once. The sample comprised memory CD4+ T cells sorted from blood. The subset is: CD45RA-negative fraction. These receptors originate from a man younger than 30 in good health.

This sequence joins TRBV19 and TRBJ1-1; D may be TRBD1 (6 bases). This CDR3 spans 15 amino acids. Germline assignment: CDR1 LNHDA and CDR2 SQIVND (reference sequence). The V end was cut by 5 bases, the J end by 1 base, with 14 bases between. The CDR3 protein is CASSSIDRSNTEAFF. The CDR3 bases are TGTGCCAGTAGTTCAATCGACAGGTCGAACACTGAAGCTTTCTTT.

This chain connects TRBV4-2 to TRBJ1-1; the D gene is possibly TRBD1 (6 bases). Germline CDR1 and CDR2: LGHNA and YNFKEQ. There are 14 residues in the CDR3. V shed 0 bases and J shed 5 bases, with 10 bases lying between them. Here the CDR3 DNA reads TGTGCCAGCAGCCAAGAACAGGGTCAAACTGAAGCTTTCTTT. It specifies CASSQEQGQTEAFF.

The chain is built from TRBV15 and TRBJ2-1; 10 nucleotides align to TRBD2. The CDR3 totals 17 residues. The germline V gene encodes CDR1 LNHNV and CDR2 YYDKDF (reference sequence). Trimming took 1 base from V and 7 from J; bases not matched to a gene: 10. The CDR3 sequence: CATSRGLGAGGPNEQFF. The CDR3 DNA reads TGTGCCACCAGCAGAGGCCTCGGAGCGGGAGGGCCGAATGAGCAGTTCTTC.

The rearrangement uses TRBV14 and TRBJ1-1, with a weak D call TRBD1 (6 bases). V shed 5 bases and J shed 1 base, with 11 bases lying between them. Germline lookup yields CDR1 SGHDN and CDR2 FVKESK. CDR3 length: 14 amino acids. The CDR3 loop is CASSKRGGNTEAFF. The DNA of the CDR3 is TGTGCCAGCAGCAAGCGAGGGGGGAACACTGAAGCTTTCTTT.

The rearrangement joins TRBV27 to TRBJ1-4; 7 bases agree with TRBD1. There are 14 residues in the CDR3. Trimming took 3 bases from V and 8 from J; bases not matched to a gene: 6. Per germline, CDR1 MNHEY and CDR2 SMNVEV (reference sequence). The CDR3 region has the DNA TGTGCCAGCAGTTTTGCAGGGGGAGGGGAAAAACTGTTTTTT. This gives the protein CASSFAGGGEKLFF.

The chain has TRBV6-1 and TRBJ2-3; D possibly matches TRBD1 or TRBD2 (6 bases each). The CDR3 covers 15 residues. V dropped 7 bases and J dropped 1 base, with 15 bases sitting between them. Germline loops: CDR1 MNHNS, CDR2 SASEGT. This CDR3 reads CASKWGAQGTDTQYF. Written as DNA, the CDR3 is TGTGCCAGCAAATGGGGGGCGCAGGGCACAGATACGCAGTATTTT.

With regard to this clone: This could be a read error, since a much larger clone is one nucleotide away. In the same sample, other DNA sequences code for this CDR3. CDR3 protein: CAWSVGGTNEKLFF. In DNA, the CDR3 is TGTGCCTGGAGTGTTGGGGGAACTAATGAAAAACTGTTTTTT. The chain couples TRBV30 to TRBJ1-4; the D gene is possibly TRBD1 (5 bases). The V end lost 0 bases, the J end lost 1 base, and 6 bases lay between the germline ends. CDR3 size: 14 residues. From germline, CDR1 is GTSNPN and CDR2 SVGIG (reference sequence).

This clone was counted only a few times. The V gene is TRBV11-1, the J gene TRBJ2-1; 7 nucleotides agree with TRBD2. CDR1 and CDR2 from the germline V gene are SGHAT and FQDESV (reference sequence). CDR3 length equals 15 residues. V lost 5 bases, J lost 5 bases, and 9 bases stayed unmatched. Here the CDR3 DNA reads TGTGCCAGCAGCCAACCCGGGACTACAAACAATGAGCAGTTCTTC. Its protein is CASSQPGTTNNEQFF.

The J gene is TRBJ2-7, the V gene TRBV10-2; TRBD2 aligns across 7 bases. Germline-derived CDR1 and CDR2 are WSHSY and SAAADI. This CDR3 contains 14 residues. The V and J ends lost 5 bases and 0 bases, in that order; junction bases with no gene match: 4. The CDR3 DNA reads TGCGCCAGCAGTCGGGGGGAGGCCTCCTACGAGCAGTACTTC. It specifies CASSRGEASYEQYF.

The rearrangement uses TRBV2 and TRBJ2-7, with TRBD1 as a possible D gene (5 bases). The germline V gene has CDR1 SNHLY and CDR2 FYNNEI. CDR3 length: 15 residues. V dropped 3 bases and J dropped 0 bases, with 12 bases sitting between them. The CDR3 bases are TGTGCCAGCAGTGATCACAGGCTCTCCTCCTACGAGCAGTACTTC. Amino acid sequence: CASSDHRLSSYEQYF.

This chain connects TRBV11-3 to TRBJ2-7, with a possible D match to TRBD2 (7 bases). V was cut by 5 bases and J by 7 bases, with 18 bases left in between. CDR1 and CDR2 (germline): SGHNT, YENEEA. This CDR3 is built from 14 residues. The CDR3 DNA follows: TGTGCCAGCAGCCCGACGGCGGGGGCGAGAGAGCAGTACTTC. This codes for CASSPTAGAREQYF. Full variable domain (rest looked up from reference TRBV11-3 and TRBJ2-7): EAGVVQSPRYKIIEKKQPVAFWCNPISGHNTLYWYLQNLGQGPELLIRYENEEAVDDSQLPKDRFSAERLKGVDSTLKIQPAELGDSAVYLCASSPTAGAREQYFGPGTRLTVT.

The chain carries TRBV19 and TRBJ2-4, with D maybe TRBD1 (6 bases). Looked up from germline, CDR1 is LNHDA and CDR2 is SQIVND (reference sequence). Trimming stripped 6 bases from V and 0 bases from J, with 15 bases between. This CDR3 is built from 16 residues. The CDR3 coding sequence is TGTGCCAGTAGCGGAGGACAGCGTCTAGCCAAAAACATTCAGTACTTC. Translated: CASSGGQRLAKNIQYF.

The chain links TRBV5-3 to TRBJ2-3; 14 bases are a match to TRBD2. TRBV5-3 is annotated as an ORF whose role is uncertain. CDR3 length equals 21 residues. With 6 bases clipped from V and 3 bases from J, the junction kept 21 bases outside the gene matches. The CDR3 spells CARMWGPGLAGEVPGTDTQYF. CDR3 coding DNA: TGTGCCAGAATGTGGGGACCGGGACTAGCGGGAGAGGTCCCCGGGACAGATACGCAGTATTTT.

The chain uses TRBV13 and TRBJ2-7, with 7 bases aligning to TRBD2. The CDR3 extends over 15 amino acids. CDR1 is PRHDT and CDR2 is FYEKMQ in the germline V gene (reference sequence). The J segment lost 3 bases and the V segment lost 6 bases, leaving 11 bases of the junction unmatched. CDR3 DNA: TGTGCCAGCAGGGATCTAAGGGGAGGGATCTACGAGCAGTACTTC. It encodes CASRDLRGGIYEQYF.

The rearrangement joins TRBV4-3 to TRBJ1-5; D gene ambiguous. The CDR3 has 13 amino acids. CDR1 is LGHNA and CDR2 is YSLEER in the germline V gene. V was shortened by 1 base and J by 3 bases, with 4 bases between the two germline ends. In DNA, the CDR3 is TGCGCCAGCAGCCAAGTACTCAATCAGCCCCAGCATTTT. It yields the protein CASSQVLNQPQHF.

The chain is built from TRBV6-1 and TRBJ2-5; perhaps TRBD1 as D (7 bases). This CDR3 is built from 13 residues. V was clipped by 6 bases and J by 5 bases, with 13 bases between them. The germline V gene encodes CDR1 MNHNS and CDR2 SASEGT. The CDR3 spells CASSMTGRETQYF. In nucleotides, the CDR3 is TGTGCCAGCAGCATGACAGGGAGGGAGACCCAGTACTTC.

The chain employs TRBV11-2 and TRBJ2-3, with D perhaps matching TRBD1 or TRBD2 (5 bases each). The V gene's germline CDR1 is SGHAT and CDR2 FQNNGV. Trimming pared 1 base from V and 1 base from J, leaving 15 bases between. This CDR3 has 17 residues. The chain's CDR3 is CASSLVLPGRGTDTQYF. Written as DNA, the CDR3 is TGTGCCAGCAGCTTAGTCTTACCGGGACGAGGCACAGATACGCAGTATTTT.

This clone was detected once. This chain links TRBV4-1 with TRBJ1-1; no reliable D call. Between the trimmed V and J ends, which lost 4 bases and 5 bases, there was a span of 11 bases. The germline V gene encodes CDR1 MGHRA and CDR2 YSYEKL. CDR3 length: 13 residues. The CDR3 DNA is TGCGCCAGCAGCCTCGCTGGGGTAACTGAAGCTTTCTTT. This sequence encodes CASSLAGVTEAFF.

The V gene is TRBV10-2, the J gene TRBJ2-1, with D perhaps TRBD2 (7 bases). With 7 bases removed from V and 9 bases from J, the gap between germline ends came to 16 bases. The CDR3 consists of 13 residues. The germline gives CDR1 WSHSY, CDR2 SAAADI. Written as DNA, the CDR3 is TGCGCCAGCAAACCCGGGGGGCCTGGTGAGCAGTTCTTC. Protein product: CASKPGGPGEQFF.

The V call is TRBV7-2, the J call TRBJ1-6; no clear D gene. Germline V CDR1 and CDR2: SGHTA, FQGNSA. The CDR3 spans 16 residues. V was trimmed by 3 bases and J by 1 base, leaving 10 bases between them. CDR3 coding DNA: TGTGCCAGCAGCTTTCCGTTCGGATCCTATAATTCACCCCTCCACTTT. Amino acid sequence: CASSFPFGSYNSPLHF.

This clone came up once. The genes are TRBV7-9 and TRBJ2-5; 9 positions match TRBD1. Germline CDR1 SEHNR, CDR2 FQNEAQ (reference sequence). The CDR3 extends over 15 amino acids. V lost 1 base, J lost 6 bases, and 6 bases stayed unmatched. The CDR3 DNA reads TGTGCCAGCAGCTTAGGAACAGGGGGCGTAAAGACCCAGTACTTC. Residues: CASSLGTGGVKTQYF.

The sample holds a few counts of this clone. The chain recombines TRBV30 with TRBJ1-1; D perhaps matches TRBD1 (6 bases). Deletions cut 0 bases from V and 7 bases from J, with 12 bases between. The CDR3 sequence is 13 residues long. The germline CDR1 and CDR2 sequences are GTSNPN and SVGIG (reference sequence). The CDR3 region has the DNA TGTGCCTGGAGTGTACTCCAGGGGTTTGAAGCTTTCTTT. Amino acids: CAWSVLQGFEAFF. The entire variable domain, with the rest obtained from reference TRBV30 and TRBJ1-1, is as follows: SQTIHQWPATLVQPVGSPLSLECTVEGTSNPNLYWYRQAAGRGLQLLFYSVGIGQISSEVPQNLSASRPQDRQFILSSKKLLLSDSGFYLCAWSVLQGFEAFFGQGTRLTVV.

As to this clone: In the same sample, other DNA sequences code for this CDR3. This sequence joins TRBV5-1 and TRBJ2-5; tentatively, D is TRBD1 or TRBD2 (5 bases each). The germline V and J ends were trimmed by 5 bases and 4 bases, with 6 bases remaining between them. Germline V CDR1 and CDR2: SGHRS, YFSETQ. The CDR3 loop spans 11 amino acids. DNA for the CDR3: TGCGCCAGCAGTGGGGGAGAGACCCAGTACTTC. It yields the protein CASSGGETQYF. Full variable domain (remainder filled in from reference TRBV5-1 and TRBJ2-5): KAGVTQTPRYLIKTRGQQVTLSCSPISGHRSVSWYQQTPGQGLQFLFEYFSETQRNKGNFPGRFSGRQFSNSRSEMNVSTLELGDSALYLCASSGGETQYFGPGTRLLVL.

To note about this clone: This same CDR3 is encoded by further DNA sequences in the sample. The chain joins TRBV11-3 to TRBJ2-2; possible D gene TRBD1, 5 bases. Germline CDR1 SGHNT, CDR2 YENEEA. Between the trimmed V and J ends, which lost 4 bases and 1 base, there was a span of 7 bases. This CDR3 contains 14 residues. Written as DNA, the CDR3 is TGTGCCAGCAGCTCCGGACAGAACACCGGGGAGCTGTTTTTT. As protein: CASSSGQNTGELFF.

The chain joins TRBV5-1 to TRBJ2-2; D might be TRBD2 (6 bases). Per the germline V gene, CDR1 is SGHRS and CDR2 is YFSETQ. The CDR3 is 13 residues long. The germline V and J ends were trimmed by 7 bases and 0 bases, with 7 bases remaining between them. CDR3 sequence: CASGTPNTGELFF. In nucleotides, the CDR3 is TGCGCCAGCGGGACTCCGAACACCGGGGAGCTGTTTTTT. The full variable domain, its missing parts supplied by reference TRBV5-1 and TRBJ2-2, is KAGVTQTPRYLIKTRGQQVTLSCSPISGHRSVSWYQQTPGQGLQFLFEYFSETQRNKGNFPGRFSGRQFSNSRSEMNVSTLELGDSALYLCASGTPNTGELFFGEGSRLTVL.